This TCR beta chain was obtained from a study of CD8 T cells in ankylosing spondylitis. Study-wide findings and caveats: Matched ankylosing spondylitis synovial fluid reportedly contained a significantly enriched population of disease-linked clones. There was a TCR beta motif, made of eight highly homologous variants, that appeared characteristic of ankylosing spondylitis blood.

This CDR3 has 15 residues. Germline CDR1 and CDR2: MNHEY and SVGEGT. V dropped 6 bases and J dropped 8; count of bases not matched to a gene: 11. In regard to this clonotype: Antigen unknown.

Quantitative 5'-RACE with molecular barcodes produced the TCR beta libraries. In TCRdb, the 5' RACE reads were re-called with MiXCR into one record per CDR3 protein. There are some 840,000 distinct CDR3 sequences in the sample; approximately 12% occur only once, and under 0.6% lies in the top ten. This receptor was identified in a male donor with ankylosing spondylitis. Material for sequencing was blood, either unsorted or a sorted T cell fraction (not recorded which). The chain combines TRBV6-2 or TRBV6-3 with TRBJ2-2; 8 positions match TRBD2. CDR3 DNA sequence: TGTGCCAGCAGCCGCGTTAGCGGGGCCACAGGGGAGCTGTTTTTT. As protein: CASSRVSGATGELFF.